Following are 21 T cell receptor beta chains from one sample sequenced in a study of cytomegalovirus exposure and HLA in healthy donors. PCR employed 60 Vbeta and 13 Jbeta primers. Sequenced by immunoSEQ multiplex PCR; TCRdb stores in-frame clones only, minus some. The sample shows 70,000 or so clones, approximately 68% of them seen only once. The sequencing input was PBMCs. These receptors were collected from a woman aged 25-40 years in good health and CMV-seronegative.

This chain joins TRBV7-3 and TRBJ2-6; TRBD1 matches 7 bases. V lost 11 bases to trimming and J lost 1 base; unmatched junction nucleotides: 5. Germline lookup yields CDR1 SGHTA and CDR2 FQGTGA. CDR3 size: 14 residues. CDR3 sequence (DNA): TGTGCCGAAGGACAGGATTCTGGGGCCAACGTCCTGACTTTC. It yields the protein CAEGQDSGANVLTF.

The chain employs TRBV7-3 and TRBJ2-7; 7 bases fit TRBD2. Losses at the gene ends were 5 bases for V and 6 bases for J; bases not matched to a gene: 13. The germline gives CDR1 SGHTA, CDR2 FQGTGA. This CDR3 region has 15 residues. In DNA form, the CDR3 reads TGTGCCAGCAGCCGGACGGGGGGTAGTTCGGGCGAGCAGTACTTC. Translated: CASSRTGGSSGEQYF.

The CDR3 sequence is CASSSRTGPMNTIYF. For the CDR3, the DNA is TGTGCCAGCAGCTCCCGGACAGGTCCCATGAACACCATATATTTT. This chain connects TRBV5-4 to TRBJ1-3; 7 nucleotides match TRBD1. Germline V lookup: CDR1 SGHNT, CDR2 YYREEE (reference sequence). The CDR3 length is 15 residues. Losses at the gene ends were 3 bases for V and 7 bases for J; bases not matched to a gene: 10.

This clone was detected only once. The J gene is TRBJ1-2, the V gene TRBV2; 10 positions agree with TRBD1. This CDR3 is built from 13 residues. The J segment lost 6 bases and the V segment lost 4 bases, leaving 2 bases of the junction unmatched. Germline CDR1 reads SNHLY; CDR2 reads FYNNEI. The CDR3, as DNA: TGTGCCAGCAGTGGACAGGGGGCGGATGGCTACACCTTC. It codes for CASSGQGADGYTF.

The chain links TRBV28 to TRBJ2-2, with a possible D match to TRBD1 (5 bases). CDR1 and CDR2 from the germline V gene are MDHEN and SYDVKM. The CDR3 is made up of 14 amino acids. Trimming left V 6 bases short and J 1 base short, with 9 bases between. CDR3 DNA: TGTGCCAGCAGGGCAGACAGGAACACCGGGGAGCTGTTTTTT. This sequence encodes CASRADRNTGELFF.

The V gene is TRBV27, the J gene TRBJ1-2, with a possible D match to TRBD1 (5 bases). V dropped 0 bases and J dropped 9 bases, with 17 bases sitting between them. Germline CDR1 MNHEY, CDR2 SMNVEV (reference sequence). This CDR3 has 15 residues. The CDR3 sequence: CASSLSWVGESSYTF. The CDR3 nucleotides read TGTGCCAGCAGTTTATCGTGGGTAGGGGAAAGTAGCTACACCTTC.

J is TRBJ2-1 and V is TRBV6-5; 7 bases line up with TRBD2. CDR3 size: 13 residues. Per germline, CDR1 MNHEY and CDR2 SVGAGI. After removal of 4 bases from V and 6 bases from J, the junction contained 3 bases not matched to a gene. The CDR3 DNA reads TGTGCCAGCAGTTCGGGACTACTCAATGAGCAGTTCTTC. Encoded protein: CASSSGLLNEQFF.

The chain carries TRBV27 and TRBJ1-1; D not resolved. Germline V gene lookup returns CDR1 MNHEY and CDR2 SMNVEV (reference sequence). CDR3 size: 13 residues. V lost 6 bases to trimming and J lost 1 base, with 9 bases between them. The CDR3 region is CASRPHKNTEAFF. The CDR3 DNA reads TGTGCCAGCAGACCGCACAAGAACACTGAAGCTTTCTTT.

CDR3 protein: CASSPGPGDEQYF. CDR3 in DNA: TGTGCCAGCAGCCCTGGGCCAGGGGACGAGCAGTACTTC. The V call is TRBV5-4, the J call TRBJ2-7, with D possibly being TRBD1 (6 bases). The CDR3 is made up of 13 amino acids. CDR1 is SGHNT and CDR2 is YYREEE in the germline V gene (reference sequence). V dropped 4 bases and J dropped 5 bases, with 13 bases sitting between them.

This chain uses TRBV7-6 with TRBJ2-7, with 8 bases aligning to TRBD1. The V gene's germline CDR1 is SGHVS and CDR2 FNYEAQ. J lost 3 bases, V lost 4 bases, and 5 bases had no gene match. The CDR3 spans 14 residues. The CDR3 sequence: CASSSGQGGYEQYF. CDR3 nucleotides: TGTGCCAGCAGCTCAGGACAGGGCGGCTACGAGCAGTACTTC.

The chain has TRBV6-5 and TRBJ2-1; D call uncertain. CDR3 length: 12 amino acids. Germline values: CDR1 MNHEY, CDR2 SVGAGI. Trimming took off 4 bases at V and 13 bases at J, with 14 bases between the two ends. The CDR3 is CASSSFVGSQFF. The CDR3 nucleotides are TGTGCCAGCAGTTCCTTCGTCGGGTCCCAGTTCTTC.

The chain links TRBV7-9 to TRBJ1-5; 10 nucleotides line up with TRBD1. Germline values: CDR1 SEHNR, CDR2 FQNEAQ (reference sequence). The length of the CDR3 is 16 residues. Germline trimming cut 5 bases from V and 4 bases from J; bases unmatched to any gene: 8. CDR3 protein: CASSQSGQGRNQPQHF. As DNA, the CDR3 is TGTGCCAGCAGCCAGTCGGGACAGGGGAGGAATCAGCCCCAGCATTTT.

This clone appeared a few times. The rearrangement uses TRBV5-1 and TRBJ2-5, with a possible D match to TRBD1 (7 bases). The germline V gene has CDR1 SGHRS and CDR2 YFSETQ. With 0 bases removed from V and 5 bases from J, the gap between germline ends came to 17 bases. The CDR3 runs 16 residues. The CDR3 spells CASSLDQGGRGETQYF. The CDR3 bases are TGCGCCAGCAGCTTGGATCAAGGGGGCCGGGGGGAGACCCAGTACTTC. Using reference TRBV5-1 and TRBJ2-5 for the parts outside the CDR3, the full variable domain is KAGVTQTPRYLIKTRGQQVTLSCSPISGHRSVSWYQQTPGQGLQFLFEYFSETQRNKGNFPGRFSGRQFSNSRSEMNVSTLELGDSALYLCASSLDQGGRGETQYFGPGTRLLVL.

This clone showed up just a few times. This chain links TRBV18 with TRBJ2-2; D possibly corresponds to TRBD2 (5 bases). The germline gives CDR1 KGHSH, CDR2 LQKENI. The CDR3 runs to 16 residues. V gave up 1 base and J gave up 4 bases, with 13 bases separating them. The CDR3 spells CASSPRASLITGELFF. CDR3 DNA: TGTGCCAGCTCACCACGAGCTAGCCTCATCACCGGGGAGCTGTTTTTT.

The rearrangement links TRBV28 to TRBJ2-3; tentative D call: TRBD2 (6 bases). From germline, CDR1 is MDHEN and CDR2 SYDVKM. V was pared by 4 bases and J by 2 bases, with 13 bases between. The CDR3 covers 15 residues. In nucleotides, the CDR3 is TGTGCCAGCAGTTCATCCGGGGGATACACAGATACGCAGTATTTT. Residues: CASSSSGGYTDTQYF.

The chain links TRBV7-2 to TRBJ2-7; 13 nucleotides line up with TRBD2. Germline loops: CDR1 SGHTA, CDR2 FQGNSA. The length of the CDR3 is 16 residues. Trimming took 2 bases from V and 6 from J; bases not matched to a gene: 7. The CDR3 coding sequence is TGTGCCAGCAGCTTACATCCTGGACTAGCGGGGGCCGAGCAGTACTTC. Protein: CASSLHPGLAGAEQYF.

The chain has TRBV5-4 and TRBJ2-7; 8 bases align to TRBD1. The CDR3 spans 16 residues. V gave up 0 bases and J gave up 7 bases; unmatched junction bases: 12. Germline V gene sequence: CDR1 SGHNT, CDR2 YYREEE (reference sequence). The CDR3 sequence: CASSLEQGGFLREQYF. Written as DNA, the CDR3 is TGTGCCAGCAGCTTGGAACAGGGGGGTTTCCTACGAGAGCAGTACTTC. The full variable domain, with the rest looked up from reference TRBV5-4 and TRBJ2-7, is ETGVTQSPTHLIKTRGQQVTLRCSSQSGHNTVSWYQQALGQGPQFIFQYYREEENGRGNFPPRFSGLQFPNYSSELNVNALELDDSALYLCASSLEQGGFLREQYFGPGTRLTVT.

The V gene is TRBV6-1, the J gene TRBJ2-7; TRBD2 matches at 9 bases. Per germline, CDR1 MNHNS and CDR2 SASEGT. This CDR3 is 15 amino acids long. V trimming: 9 bases; J trimming: 7 bases; junction bases outside the gene matches: 16. The CDR3 protein is CASNMSGGTPREQYF. CDR3 DNA: TGTGCCAGTAACATGAGCGGGGGGACCCCGAGGGAGCAGTACTTC.

The chain combines TRBV5-1 with TRBJ1-5, with TRBD1 matching over 9 bases. Germline V gene lookup returns CDR1 SGHRS and CDR2 YFSETQ. V shed 7 bases and J 4 bases; nucleotides not matched to a gene: 12. The CDR3 extends over 16 amino acids. CDR3 nucleotides: TGCGCCAGCCACAACAGGGGGCGCCGCTGGAATCAGCCCCAGCATTTT. This gives the protein CASHNRGRRWNQPQHF.

The rearrangement joins TRBV30 to TRBJ1-5; weak D call: TRBD1 (5 bases). The CDR3 loop spans 14 amino acids. V lost 1 base and J lost 7, with 14 bases in between. The V gene's germline CDR1 is GTSNPN and CDR2 SVGIG (reference sequence). For the CDR3, the DNA is TGTGCCTGGAGTGGAGTACGGGCAGGGCAGCCCCAGCATTTT. It translates to CAWSGVRAGQPQHF. Full variable domain (outside the CDR3, taken from reference TRBV30 and TRBJ1-5): SQTIHQWPATLVQPVGSPLSLECTVEGTSNPNLYWYRQAAGRGLQLLFYSVGIGQISSEVPQNLSASRPQDRQFILSSKKLLLSDSGFYLCAWSGVRAGQPQHFGDGTRLSIL.

In this sample, this clone turned up a few times. This chain uses TRBV27 with TRBJ2-7, with TRBD1 matching over 8 bases. Trimming at V came to 6 bases and at J to 0 bases, leaving 7 bases not matched to a gene. CDR1 and CDR2 from the germline V gene are MNHEY and SMNVEV (reference sequence). The length of the CDR3 is 15 residues. CDR3 sequence reads: CASSKRQGPSYEQYF. DNA of the CDR3: TGTGCCAGCAGCAAGAGACAGGGGCCCTCCTACGAGCAGTACTTC.